The rows below give T cell receptor beta chains drawn from one sample of a study of cytomegalovirus exposure and HLA in healthy donors. Profiling relied on immunoSEQ multiplex PCR, and the TCRdb table lists in-frame clones only, not all of them. This sample carries over 150,000 clones, around 79% of them seen once, and the ten largest clones take less than 10%. Input material: PBMCs. The receptor source for this set is a man younger than 40 in good health and CMV-seropositive. CDR3s include the opening cysteine and the closing phenylalanine or tryptophan. D genes are given only for firm matches. The listing skips clone size in some rows; elsewhere it reads once, few, many or a size class.

abundance: -
v_gene: TRBV6-5
d_gene: TRBD1
j_gene: TRBJ1-1
CDR3aa: CASSRRTGQTEAFF
CDR3nt: TGTGCCAGCAGTCGTCGGACAGGTCAGACTGAAGCTTTCTTT

abundance: -
v_gene: TRBV27
d_gene: TRBD1
j_gene: TRBJ1-5
CDR3aa: CASSVGGQGFSFGQPQHF
CDR3nt: TGTGCCAGCAGTGTAGGAGGACAGGGCTTTAGCTTCGGTCAGCCCCAGCATTTT

abundance: -
v_gene: TRBV4-1
d_gene: -
j_gene: TRBJ1-5
CDR3aa: CASSPGSTVYSNQPQHF
CDR3nt: TGCGCCAGCAGCCCAGGGTCGACAGTTTATAGCAATCAGCCCCAGCATTTT

abundance: -
v_gene: TRBV28
d_gene: TRBD2
j_gene: TRBJ2-1
CDR3aa: CASIKAGGEYNEQFF
CDR3nt: TGTGCCAGCATCAAAGCGGGAGGAGAGTACAATGAGCAGTTCTTC

abundance: -
v_gene: TRBV5-1
d_gene: -
j_gene: TRBJ1-2
CDR3aa: CASSLILGQGMGYTF
CDR3nt: TGCGCCAGCAGCTTGATTCTCGGGCAGGGAATGGGCTACACCTTC

abundance: -
v_gene: TRBV28
d_gene: -
j_gene: TRBJ2-7
CDR3aa: CASSQLRGAGEQYF
CDR3nt: TGTGCCAGCTCTCAGTTGCGGGGAGCGGGCGAGCAGTACTTC

abundance: -
v_gene: TRBV4-2
d_gene: TRBD2
j_gene: TRBJ2-3
CDR3aa: CASSRGGSGGSSTDTQYF
CDR3nt: TGTGCCAGCTCGCGGGGGGGTAGCGGGGGATCTAGCACAGATACGCAGTATTTT

abundance: -
v_gene: TRBV27
d_gene: -
j_gene: TRBJ2-7
CDR3aa: CASAGSAAYEQYF
CDR3nt: TGTGCCAGCGCGGGCAGTGCCGCCTACGAGCAGTACTTC

abundance: once
v_gene: TRBV18
d_gene: TRBD2
j_gene: TRBJ2-7
CDR3aa: CASSSAAGEVQYF
CDR3nt: TGTGCCAGCTCTTCTGCAGCGGGAGAAGTGCAGTACTTC

abundance: -
v_gene: TRBV5-8
d_gene: TRBD1
j_gene: TRBJ2-7
CDR3aa: CASSLGQGAYEQYF
CDR3nt: TGTGCCAGCAGCCTGGGACAGGGAGCCTACGAGCAGTACTTC

abundance: -
v_gene: TRBV11-3
d_gene: TRBD1
j_gene: TRBJ2-7
CDR3aa: CASSRDRGHEQYF
CDR3nt: TGTGCCAGCAGCCGGGACAGGGGGCACGAGCAGTACTTC

abundance: few
v_gene: TRBV19
d_gene: -
j_gene: TRBJ2-6
CDR3aa: CASSIGGVVSGANVLTF
CDR3nt: TGTGCCAGTAGTATAGGGGGGGTGGTCTCTGGGGCCAACGTCCTGACTTTC

abundance: -
v_gene: TRBV5-1
d_gene: -
j_gene: TRBJ2-7
CDR3aa: CASSLFAGIGYEQYF
CDR3nt: TGCGCCAGCAGCTTGTTCGCCGGGATAGGGTACGAGCAGTACTTC

abundance: -
v_gene: TRBV7-6
d_gene: TRBD1
j_gene: TRBJ1-4
CDR3aa: CASSSGQGNEKLFF
CDR3nt: TGTGCCAGCAGCTCGGGACAGGGAAATGAAAAACTGTTTTTT

abundance: -
v_gene: TRBV25-1
d_gene: -
j_gene: TRBJ1-5
CDR3aa: CASSGGTYSNQPQHF
CDR3nt: TGTGCCAGCAGTGGCGGGACCTATAGCAATCAGCCCCAGCATTTT

abundance: -
v_gene: TRBV7-7
d_gene: TRBD2
j_gene: TRBJ2-5
CDR3aa: CASSLSLYAGGRETQYF
CDR3nt: TGTGCCAGCAGCTTAAGCCTCTACGCGGGGGGGCGAGAGACCCAGTACTTC

abundance: -
v_gene: TRBV2
d_gene: -
j_gene: TRBJ1-5
CDR3aa: CASSSHSGTQHF
CDR3nt: TGTGCCAGCAGTTCACACTCGGGAACCCAGCATTTT

abundance: -
v_gene: TRBV7-3
d_gene: TRBD2
j_gene: TRBJ2-2
CDR3aa: CASSLRLAGESGELFF
CDR3nt: TGTGCCAGCAGCTTAAGGCTAGCGGGGGAATCCGGGGAGCTGTTTTTT

abundance: -
v_gene: TRBV27
d_gene: TRBD2
j_gene: TRBJ2-2
CDR3aa: CASSLESGRNTGELFF
CDR3nt: TGTGCCAGCAGTTTAGAAAGCGGGAGGAACACCGGGGAGCTGTTTTTT

abundance: -
v_gene: TRBV30
d_gene: -
j_gene: TRBJ1-5
CDR3aa: CAWSMRNQPQHF
CDR3nt: TGTGCCTGGAGTATGCGGAATCAGCCCCAGCATTTT

abundance: -
v_gene: TRBV11-2
d_gene: -
j_gene: TRBJ2-2
CDR3aa: CASSERQTGELFF
CDR3nt: TGTGCCAGCAGCGAGAGACAGACCGGGGAGCTGTTTTTT

abundance: -
v_gene: TRBV29-1
d_gene: -
j_gene: TRBJ2-5
CDR3aa: CSVEGGALLETQYF
CDR3nt: TGCAGCGTTGAGGGGGGGGCGTTGCTTGAGACCCAGTACTTC

abundance: -
v_gene: TRBV2
d_gene: -
j_gene: TRBJ2-2
CDR3aa: CASIASLNTGELFF
CDR3nt: TGTGCCAGCATCGCCTCCCTAAACACCGGGGAGCTGTTTTTT

abundance: -
v_gene: TRBV29-1
d_gene: -
j_gene: TRBJ1-1
CDR3aa: CSVEARGGRTEAFF
CDR3nt: TGCAGCGTTGAAGCTAGGGGGGGCAGGACTGAAGCTTTCTTT